Presented here are 4 T cell receptor beta chains from one specimen sequenced in a study of blood T cells in healthy people across ages. Then a second PCR, running roughly 7 to 11 cycles, was carried out with a sample-barcoded 5' primer and a J-beta primer mix. In TCRdb, the 5' RACE reads were re-called with MiXCR into one record per CDR3 protein. The repertoire holds around 1.5 million distinct CDR3 sequences, with about 31% as singletons. Sequencing input: blood. These receptors came from a woman aged 30 to 39 in good health.

V is TRBV28 and J is TRBJ2-5; weak D call: TRBD2 (5 bases). Germline V gives CDR1 MDHEN, CDR2 SYDVKM. The ends were cut back, 5 bases at V and 5 bases at J, with 12 bases in the middle. This CDR3 contains 13 residues. The CDR3: CASSQISGETQYF. The CDR3, as DNA: TGTGCCAGCAGTCAGATATCGGGGGAGACCCAGTACTTC. Full variable domain (outside the CDR3, taken from reference TRBV28 and TRBJ2-5): DVKVTQSSRYLVKRTGEKVFLECVQDMDHENMFWYRQDPGLGLRLIYFSYDVKMKEKGDIPEGYSVSREKKERFSLILESASTNQTSMYLCASSQISGETQYFGPGTRLLVL.

The chain carries TRBV7-9 and TRBJ2-1; 9 bases are shared with TRBD2. This CDR3 spans 15 amino acids. V lost 5 bases and J lost 4; bases outside the gene matches: 6. Germline V gene data show CDR1 as SEHNR and CDR2 as FQNEAQ (reference sequence). CDR3 in amino acids: CASSETSGPYNEQFF. As DNA, the CDR3 is TGTGCCAGCAGCGAGACTAGCGGACCTTACAATGAGCAGTTCTTC.

The chain joins TRBV6-1 to TRBJ2-5, with a weak D call TRBD2 (5 bases). The J call could be wrong; TRBJ2-7 is a better fit for the DNA end. The CDR3 runs to 17 residues. Germline CDR1 reads MNHNS; CDR2 reads SASEGT. The CDR3 nucleotides read TGTGCCAGCAGGGAACTATCTACCTGGCAGGCGCGGGACGAGCAGTACTTC. Translated, it gives CASRELSTWQARDEQYF.

The V and J genes are TRBV20-1 and TRBJ1-2, with D tentatively TRBD1 (5 bases). Per germline, CDR1 DFQATT and CDR2 SNEGSKA (reference sequence). This CDR3 has 13 amino acids. Trimming shortened V by 6 bases and J by 5 bases, and 16 bases separated the two germline ends. CDR3 in amino acids: CSAWGSRCYGYTF. The CDR3 DNA follows: TGCAGTGCGTGGGGGTCCCGGTGTTATGGCTACACCTTC.